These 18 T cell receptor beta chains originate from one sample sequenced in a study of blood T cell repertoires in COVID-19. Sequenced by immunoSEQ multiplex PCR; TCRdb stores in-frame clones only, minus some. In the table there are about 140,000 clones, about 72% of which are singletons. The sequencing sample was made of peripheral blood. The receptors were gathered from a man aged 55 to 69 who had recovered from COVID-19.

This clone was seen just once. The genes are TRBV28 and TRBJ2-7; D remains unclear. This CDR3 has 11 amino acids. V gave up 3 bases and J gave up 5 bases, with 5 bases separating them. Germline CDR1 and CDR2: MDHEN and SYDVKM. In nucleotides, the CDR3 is TGTGCCAGCAGTTTCATTCACGAGCAGTACTTC. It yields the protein CASSFIHEQYF.

The CDR3 DNA is TGTGCCACCAGGATGGGACAGGGGTCCTACAATGAGCAGTTCTTC. It is translated as CATRMGQGSYNEQFF. The chain joins TRBV27 to TRBJ2-1; 10 bases agree with TRBD1. CDR3 length: 15 amino acids. The germline gives CDR1 MNHEY, CDR2 SMNVEV (reference sequence). After removal of 10 bases from V and 1 base from J, the junction contained 7 bases not matched to a gene.

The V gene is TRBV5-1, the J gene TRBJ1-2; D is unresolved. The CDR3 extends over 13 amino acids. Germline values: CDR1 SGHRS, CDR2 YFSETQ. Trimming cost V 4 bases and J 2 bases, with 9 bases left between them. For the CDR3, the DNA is TGCGCCAGCAGCCAGACTGTAAACTATGGCTACACCTTC. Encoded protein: CASSQTVNYGYTF.

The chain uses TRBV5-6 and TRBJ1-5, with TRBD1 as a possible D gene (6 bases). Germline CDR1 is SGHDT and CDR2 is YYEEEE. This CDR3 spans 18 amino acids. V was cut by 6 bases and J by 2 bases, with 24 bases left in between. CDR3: CASIPVIAGPGGNQPQHF. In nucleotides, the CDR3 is TGTGCCAGCATCCCCGTTATAGCGGGGCCAGGGGGCAATCAGCCCCAGCATTTT.

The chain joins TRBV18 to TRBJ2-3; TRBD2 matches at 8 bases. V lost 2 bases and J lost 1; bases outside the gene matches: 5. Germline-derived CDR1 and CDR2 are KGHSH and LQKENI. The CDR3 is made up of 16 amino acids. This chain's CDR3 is CASSPGLSGGTDTQYF. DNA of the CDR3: TGTGCCAGCTCACCAGGGCTTAGCGGGGGCACAGATACGCAGTATTTT.

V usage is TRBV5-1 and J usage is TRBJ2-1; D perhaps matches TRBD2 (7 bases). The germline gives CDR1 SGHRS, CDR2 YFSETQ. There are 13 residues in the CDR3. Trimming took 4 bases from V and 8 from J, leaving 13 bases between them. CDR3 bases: TGCGCCAGCAGCCGGGGGGCGTCCGATGAGCAGTTCTTC. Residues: CASSRGASDEQFF.

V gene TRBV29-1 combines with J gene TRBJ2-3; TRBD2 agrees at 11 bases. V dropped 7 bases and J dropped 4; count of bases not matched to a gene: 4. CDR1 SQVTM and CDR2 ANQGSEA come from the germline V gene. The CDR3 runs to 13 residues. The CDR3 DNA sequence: TGCAGCGGGACTAGCGGGTTTTCAGATACGCAGTATTTT. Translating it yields CSGTSGFSDTQYF.

The CDR3: CASSAYDEKLFF. The CDR3 bases are TGTGCCAGCAGTGCGTATGATGAAAAACTGTTTTTT. The chain employs TRBV2 and TRBJ1-4; D gene uncertain. Trimming stripped 4 bases from V and 6 bases from J, with 6 bases between. The germline gives CDR1 SNHLY, CDR2 FYNNEI. CDR3 size: 12 residues.

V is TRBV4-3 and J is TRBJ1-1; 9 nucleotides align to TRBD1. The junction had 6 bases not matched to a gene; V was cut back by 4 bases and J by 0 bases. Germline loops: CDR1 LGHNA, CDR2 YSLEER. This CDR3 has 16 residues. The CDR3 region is CASSPGTGHLNTEAFF. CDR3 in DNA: TGCGCCAGCAGCCCCGGGACAGGGCATTTGAACACTGAAGCTTTCTTT.

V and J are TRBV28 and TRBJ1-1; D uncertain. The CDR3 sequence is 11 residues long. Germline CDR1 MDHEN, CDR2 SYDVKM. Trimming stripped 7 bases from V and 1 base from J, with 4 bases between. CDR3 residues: CASTTNTEAFF. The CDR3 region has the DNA TGTGCCAGCACTACGAACACTGAAGCTTTCTTT.

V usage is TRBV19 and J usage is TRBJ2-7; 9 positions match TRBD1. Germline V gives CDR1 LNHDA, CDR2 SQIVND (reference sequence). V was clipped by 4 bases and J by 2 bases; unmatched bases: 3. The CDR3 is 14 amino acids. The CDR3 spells CASSRGQGTYEQYF. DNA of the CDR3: TGTGCCAGTAGTAGAGGACAGGGGACCTACGAGCAGTACTTC.

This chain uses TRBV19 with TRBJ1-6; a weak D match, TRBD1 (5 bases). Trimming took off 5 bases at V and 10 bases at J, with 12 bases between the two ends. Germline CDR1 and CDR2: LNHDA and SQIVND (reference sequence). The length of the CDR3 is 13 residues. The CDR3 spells CASSSRGESPLHF. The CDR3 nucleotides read TGTGCCAGTAGTTCACGGGGGGAGTCACCCCTCCACTTT.

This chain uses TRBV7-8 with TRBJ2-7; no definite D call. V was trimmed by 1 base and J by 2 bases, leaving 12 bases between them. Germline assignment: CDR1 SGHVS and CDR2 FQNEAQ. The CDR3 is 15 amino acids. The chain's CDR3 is CASSLGRQTPYEQYF. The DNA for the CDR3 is TGTGCCAGCAGCTTAGGTAGACAAACTCCCTACGAGCAGTACTTC.

Here the CDR3 DNA reads TGTGCCAGCAGCTTGAGGCAGGGGAGCACCGGGGAGCTGTTTTTT. It specifies CASSLRQGSTGELFF. The V and J genes are TRBV5-4 and TRBJ2-2, with D possibly TRBD1 on 6 matching bases. The CDR3 totals 15 residues. V shed 1 base and J shed 4 bases, with 11 bases lying between them. Germline V lookup: CDR1 SGHNT, CDR2 YYREEE (reference sequence).

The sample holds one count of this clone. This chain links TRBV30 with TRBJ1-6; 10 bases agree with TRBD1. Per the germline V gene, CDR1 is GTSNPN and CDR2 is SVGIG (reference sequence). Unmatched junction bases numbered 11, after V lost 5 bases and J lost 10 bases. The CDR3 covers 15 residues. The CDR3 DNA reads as TGTGCCTGGGGGAGAGGGGACAGGGGTCACTCACCCCTCCACTTT. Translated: CAWGRGDRGHSPLHF.

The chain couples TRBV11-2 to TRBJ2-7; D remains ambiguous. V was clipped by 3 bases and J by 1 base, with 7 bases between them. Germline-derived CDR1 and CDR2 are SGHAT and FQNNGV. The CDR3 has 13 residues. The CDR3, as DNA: TGTGCCAGCAGCTTTCGCGATTCCTACGAGCAGTACTTC. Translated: CASSFRDSYEQYF.

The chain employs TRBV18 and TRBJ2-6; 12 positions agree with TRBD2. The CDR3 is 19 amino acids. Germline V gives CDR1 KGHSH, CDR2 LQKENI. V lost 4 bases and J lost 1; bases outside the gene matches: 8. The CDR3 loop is CASSLSSGRVHSGANVLTF. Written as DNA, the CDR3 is TGTGCCAGCTCACTCTCTAGCGGGAGGGTGCATTCTGGGGCCAACGTCCTGACTTTC. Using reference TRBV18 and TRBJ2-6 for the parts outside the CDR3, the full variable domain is NAGVMQNPRHLVRRRGQEARLRCSPMKGHSHVYWYRQLPEEGLKFMVYLQKENIIDESGMPKERFSAEFPKEGPSILRIQQVVRGDSAAYFCASSLSSGRVHSGANVLTFGAGSRLTVL.

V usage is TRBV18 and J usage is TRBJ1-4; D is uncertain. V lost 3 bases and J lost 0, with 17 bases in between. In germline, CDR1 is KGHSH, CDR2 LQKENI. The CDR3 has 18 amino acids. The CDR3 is CASSPARRNSATNEKLFF. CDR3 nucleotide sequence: TGTGCCAGCTCACCCGCGAGAAGGAACAGTGCAACTAATGAAAAACTGTTTTTT.